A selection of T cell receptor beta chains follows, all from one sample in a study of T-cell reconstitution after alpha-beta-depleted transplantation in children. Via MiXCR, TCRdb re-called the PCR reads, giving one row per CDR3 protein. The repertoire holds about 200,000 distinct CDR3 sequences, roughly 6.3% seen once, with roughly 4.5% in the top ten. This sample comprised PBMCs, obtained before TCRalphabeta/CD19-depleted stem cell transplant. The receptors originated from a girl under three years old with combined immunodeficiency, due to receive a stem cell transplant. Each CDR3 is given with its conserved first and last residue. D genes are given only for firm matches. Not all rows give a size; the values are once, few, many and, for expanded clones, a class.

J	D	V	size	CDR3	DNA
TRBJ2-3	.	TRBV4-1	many	CASSQRGWMTPGITDTQYF	TGCGCCAGCAGCCAGAGAGGGTGGATGACACCAGGTATCACAGATACGCAGTATTTT
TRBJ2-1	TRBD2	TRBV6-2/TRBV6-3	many	CASSYFFVTSGSLKQFF	TGTGCCAGCAGTTACTTTTTCGTGACTAGCGGGTCGTTAAAGCAGTTCTTC
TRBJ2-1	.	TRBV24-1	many	CATSDSNEQFF	TGTGCCACCAGTGATTCTAATGAGCAGTTCTTC
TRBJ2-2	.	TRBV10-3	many	CAITQRSPGELFF	TGTGCCATCACTCAGCGGTCCCCCGGGGAGCTGTTTTTT
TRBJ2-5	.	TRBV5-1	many	CASSLNPDSQETQYF	TGCGCCAGCAGCCTCAATCCGGACAGCCAAGAGACCCAGTACTTC
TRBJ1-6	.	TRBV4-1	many	CASSQPPGLANSPLHF	TGCGCCAGCAGCCAACCACCGGGACTGGCTAATTCACCCCTCCACTTT
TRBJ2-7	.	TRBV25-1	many	CASSAGSYEQYF	TGTGCCAGCAGTGCAGGAAGTTACGAGCAGTACTTC
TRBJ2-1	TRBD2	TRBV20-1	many	CSALRGGLSNEQFF	TGCAGTGCTCTGCGGGGGGGTCTGAGCAATGAGCAGTTCTTC
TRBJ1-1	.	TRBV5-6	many	CASSFFRLNTEAFF	TGTGCCAGCAGCTTTTTCAGACTAAACACTGAAGCTTTCTTT
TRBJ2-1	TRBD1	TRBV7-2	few	CASSAFAGGSYNEQFF	TGTGCCAGCAGCGCGTTTGCAGGGGGTAGCTACAATGAGCAGTTCTTC
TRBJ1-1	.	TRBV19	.	CAGITGSYREGSTEAFF	TGTGCCGGAATAACAGGGAGTTACAGGGAAGGTTCCACTGAAGCTTTCTTT
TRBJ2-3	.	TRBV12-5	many	CASGPGQSSTDTQYF	TGTGCTAGTGGTCCCGGACAGAGTAGCACAGATACGCAGTATTTT